This T cell receptor beta chain was observed in a study of blood T cell repertoires in COVID-19. The CDR3 is made up of 17 amino acids. J lost 8 bases, V lost 0 bases, and 12 bases had no gene match. Germline-derived CDR1 and CDR2 are LGHDT and YNNKEL (reference sequence). Only in-frame clones appear in the TCRdb table, and some are missing; sequencing was by immunoSEQ multiplex PCR. Among around 150,000 clones, approximately 84% were seen once, and the ten largest hold about 15%. V usage is TRBV3-1 (or the pseudogene TRBV3-2) and J usage is TRBJ2-1, with 8 bases matching TRBD2. The specimen sequenced was peripheral blood. This sequence originates from an elderly woman with acute or convalescent COVID-19. CDR3 residues: CASSQDSFPTGGDEQFF. Written as DNA, the CDR3 is TGTGCCAGCAGCCAAGACTCCTTTCCGACGGGAGGGGATGAGCAGTTCTTC.